These 29 T cell receptor beta chains were sequenced from one sample in a study of T-cell memory formation after mild COVID-19. TCRdb used MiXCR to reprocess the 5' RACE reads, holding one entry per CDR3 protein. The table shows 350,000 to 450,000 distinct CDR3 sequences, with roughly 26% occurring only once. What was sequenced was PBMCs or a T cell subset sorted from them (not recorded which). The receptor set was obtained from an adult woman who had mild COVID-19 (a few samples of this study predate the infection). Cell type and time point are not known.

The chain links TRBV4-2 to TRBJ1-1; a possible D gene is TRBD1 (5 bases). V lost 4 bases, J lost 2 bases, and 14 bases lay in between. CDR1 is LGHNA and CDR2 is YNFKEQ in the germline V gene. The CDR3 runs 15 residues. CDR3 residues: CASSPFPGGNTEAFF. The CDR3 DNA is TGTGCCAGCAGCCCGTTTCCCGGGGGAAACACTGAAGCTTTCTTT.

In its sample, this clonotype was seen many times. V and J are TRBV14 and TRBJ2-3; D remains ambiguous. Trimming left V 0 bases short and J 3 bases short, with 7 bases between. Germline lookup yields CDR1 SGHDN and CDR2 FVKESK. The CDR3 consists of 14 residues. CDR3 coding DNA: TGTGCCAGCAGCCAAGATCGGGCTACAGATACGCAGTATTTT. This sequence encodes CASSQDRATDTQYF.

In this sample, this clonotype turned up a few times. The gene calls are TRBV29-1 and TRBJ1-3; 9 bases align to TRBD1. V shed 6 bases, J shed 12 bases, and the junction held 9 bases outside the gene matches. Germline V CDR1 and CDR2: SQVTM, ANQGSEA. CDR3 length: 12 residues. The CDR3 loop is CSVRDRDSIIYF. The CDR3 DNA sequence: TGCAGCGTCCGGGACAGGGACAGTATCATATATTTT.

The chain links TRBV9 to TRBJ1-2, with 11 bases lining up with TRBD1. Losses at the gene ends were 5 bases for V and 5 bases for J; bases not matched to a gene: 8. Germline values: CDR1 SGDLS, CDR2 YYNGEE. The CDR3 runs to 15 residues. CDR3 nucleotides: TGTGCCAGCAGTATAGGGACAGGGGGAGGGTATGGCTACACCTTC. It yields the protein CASSIGTGGGYGYTF.

The chain employs TRBV7-2 and TRBJ2-3; no definite D call. Looked up from germline, CDR1 is SGHTA and CDR2 is FQGNSA. V was trimmed by 0 bases and J by 7 bases, leaving 17 bases between them. The CDR3 loop spans 16 amino acids. The chain's CDR3 is CASSLALLDTRNTQYF. The CDR3 coding sequence is TGTGCCAGCAGCTTAGCCTTGCTAGATACAAGAAATACGCAGTATTTT.

This clonotype was counted a few times. V usage is TRBV7-9 and J usage is TRBJ1-5; a weak D match, TRBD1 (5 bases). The CDR3 length is 14 residues. Germline V CDR1 and CDR2: SEHNR, FQNEAQ (reference sequence). V was trimmed by 5 bases and J by 7 bases, leaving 15 bases between them. CDR3 nucleotides: TGTGCCAGCAGCCCATGGGGGGGTCGGCAGCCCCAGCATTTT. Protein: CASSPWGGRQPQHF.

This clonotype was recorded a few times. The CDR3: CASSLRGQGTEAFF. The DNA of the CDR3 is TGTGCCAGCAGCCTCAGGGGGCAAGGCACTGAAGCTTTCTTT. J is TRBJ1-1 and V is TRBV5-4; 8 bases line up with TRBD1. This CDR3 is built from 14 residues. Germline-derived CDR1 and CDR2 are SGHNT and YYREEE (reference sequence). V shed 4 bases and J 4 bases; nucleotides not matched to a gene: 6.

V is TRBV29-1 and J is TRBJ2-1; tentative D call: TRBD1 (7 bases). The CDR3 is 15 amino acids. CDR1 and CDR2 (germline): SQVTM, ANQGSEA. V shed 1 base and J shed 2 bases, with 12 bases lying between them. As DNA, the CDR3 is TGCAGCGTTGAAGGGCAGGGGGGAACCTACAATGAGCAGTTCTTC. Its translation is CSVEGQGGTYNEQFF.

The chain recombines TRBV21-1 with TRBJ1-1; TRBD1 reflects the table's D call only, with no check against the DNA. TRBV21-1 counts as a pseudogene. The CDR3 is 15 amino acids. The CDR3 spells CASSIYRIRNTEAFF. CDR3 nucleotides: TGTGCCAGCAGCATCTACAGGATTCGGAACACTGAAGCTTTCTTT.

In this sample, this clonotype turned up a few times. This CDR3 reads CASTRGGSSYEQYF. CDR3 DNA sequence: TGTGCCAGTACTAGAGGCGGCAGCTCCTACGAGCAGTACTTC. The rearrangement joins TRBV19 to TRBJ2-7; D gene uncertain. Per germline, CDR1 LNHDA and CDR2 SQIVND (reference sequence). This CDR3 has 14 residues. Trimming shortened V by 7 bases and J by 0 bases, and 13 bases separated the two germline ends.

Worth noting for this clonotype: Germline is not matched at one junction end, which may reflect a read error. V is TRBV19 and J is TRBJ1-2; 8 positions match TRBD1. The CDR3 runs 11 residues. The germline CDR1 and CDR2 sequences are LNHDA and SQIVND (reference sequence). The CDR3 bases are TGTGCCAGTAGTTCCAGGACAGGGCAAAACTTC. It translates to CASSSRTGQNF.

J is TRBJ1-5 and V is TRBV24-1; 7 nucleotides agree with TRBD1. The CDR3 has 15 amino acids. In germline, CDR1 is KGHDR, CDR2 SFDVKD. Losses at the gene ends were 5 bases for V and 1 base for J; bases not matched to a gene: 4. CDR3 amino acids: CATSGGGGSNQPQHF. The CDR3 coding sequence is TGTGCCACCAGTGGAGGGGGCGGGAGCAATCAGCCCCAGCATTTT.

In this sample, this clonotype turned up a few times. The chain recombines TRBV20-1 with TRBJ1-6; 8 bases agree with TRBD1. CDR1 DFQATT and CDR2 SNEGSKA come from the germline V gene (reference sequence). With 8 bases clipped from V and 11 bases from J, the junction kept 17 bases outside the gene matches. The CDR3 runs 15 residues. The CDR3 bases are TGCAGTCCTTTCAGCGGACAGGGCGCGATTCCACCCCTCCACTTT. It codes for CSPFSGQGAIPPLHF.

This clonotype has more than one count but fewer than ten. The V gene is TRBV30, the J gene TRBJ2-2; no clear D. V was pared by 0 bases and J by 4 bases, with 12 bases between. Germline assignment: CDR1 GTSNPN and CDR2 SVGIG (reference sequence). The CDR3 contains 15 residues. The CDR3 bases are TGTGCCTGGAGTGTAAACTTTCTGAGCACCGGGGAGCTGTTTTTT. Translating it yields CAWSVNFLSTGELFF. Variable domain in full (rest from reference TRBV30 and TRBJ2-2): SQTIHQWPATLVQPVGSPLSLECTVEGTSNPNLYWYRQAAGRGLQLLFYSVGIGQISSEVPQNLSASRPQDRQFILSSKKLLLSDSGFYLCAWSVNFLSTGELFFGEGSRLTVL.

This chain uses TRBV7-9 with TRBJ1-2; D is perhaps TRBD1 (6 bases). The CDR3 runs to 17 residues. CDR1 SEHNR and CDR2 FQNEAQ come from the germline V gene (reference sequence). The V gene lost 5 bases and the J gene lost 3 bases, with 22 bases spanning the gap. CDR3 residues: CASSHRSTGRRDYGYTF. CDR3 DNA sequence: TGTGCCAGCAGCCATAGAAGCACAGGGAGAAGGGACTATGGCTACACCTTC.

This clonotype was detected many times. The chain combines TRBV18 with TRBJ2-1; tentatively, D is TRBD1 or TRBD2 (5 bases each). V was cut by 6 bases and J by 1 base, with 13 bases left in between. The CDR3 consists of 15 residues. Germline V gene sequence: CDR1 KGHSH, CDR2 LQKENI. The chain's CDR3 is CASSHLGGSYNEQFF. The DNA of the CDR3 is TGTGCCAGCTCGCACCTTGGGGGATCCTACAATGAGCAGTTCTTC.

The chain uses TRBV5-5 and TRBJ1-1; D possibly corresponds to TRBD1 (5 bases). CDR3 length: 12 residues. CDR1 is SGHKS, CDR2 YYEKEE, per germline (reference sequence). Trimming stripped 7 bases from V and 10 bases from J, with 17 bases between. The CDR3 DNA is TGTGCCAGCCGGGGGGTTGGCGGGGGAGCTTTCTTT. Translated: CASRGVGGGAFF.

The V call is TRBV20-1, the J call TRBJ2-7; the match to TRBD2 covers 11 bases. The germline gives CDR1 DFQATT, CDR2 SNEGSKA (reference sequence). This CDR3 is built from 15 residues. After removal of 4 bases from V and 3 bases from J, the junction contained 8 bases not matched to a gene. Here the CDR3 reads CSATSSGRSYYEQYF. The CDR3 coding sequence is TGCAGTGCTACGTCTAGCGGGAGGTCGTACTACGAGCAGTACTTC.

This clonotype was counted only a few times. V is TRBV5-1 and J is TRBJ2-2; D is uncertain. CDR3 length: 15 residues. Germline V gene lookup returns CDR1 SGHRS and CDR2 YFSETQ. V lost 1 base to trimming and J lost 2 bases, with 9 bases between them. The CDR3 DNA follows: TGCGCCAGCAGCTTGACTGTTTCCAACACCGGGGAGCTGTTTTTT. This codes for CASSLTVSNTGELFF. The full variable domain, with the rest looked up from reference TRBV5-1 and TRBJ2-2, is KAGVTQTPRYLIKTRGQQVTLSCSPISGHRSVSWYQQTPGQGLQFLFEYFSETQRNKGNFPGRFSGRQFSNSRSEMNVSTLELGDSALYLCASSLTVSNTGELFFGEGSRLTVL.

This clonotype has a handful of counts. CDR3 nucleotides: TGTGCCAGCAGCCTCGGGACAAGAACCTACGAGCAGTACTTC. Translating it yields CASSLGTRTYEQYF. This chain links TRBV7-2 with TRBJ2-7; D might be TRBD1 (6 bases). The V end lost 5 bases, the J end lost 2 bases, and 13 bases lay between the germline ends. The CDR3 loop spans 14 amino acids. The germline CDR1 and CDR2 sequences are SGHTA and FQGNSA.

The chain employs TRBV24-1 and TRBJ2-4, with D possibly being TRBD2 (5 bases). The CDR3 covers 15 residues. Between the trimmed V and J ends, which lost 4 bases and 9 bases, there was a span of 18 bases. Germline V lookup: CDR1 KGHDR, CDR2 SFDVKD. CDR3 nucleotides: TGTGCCACCAGTGACCCCGACGGGCCTGAGGGCATTCAGTACTTC. This encodes CATSDPDGPEGIQYF.

The chain recombines TRBV6-2 or TRBV6-3 with TRBJ1-2; a weak D match, TRBD1 (5 bases). From germline, CDR1 is MNHEY and CDR2 SVGEGT. Trimming cost V 3 bases and J 4 bases, with 15 bases left between them. The CDR3 extends over 15 amino acids. Written as DNA, the CDR3 is TGTGCCAGCAGTTATCATCAAGGGGCAGTCTATGGCTACACCTTC. Its protein is CASSYHQGAVYGYTF.

This rearrangement joins TRBV9 to TRBJ2-3; D is possibly TRBD2 (5 bases). Trimming shortened V by 4 bases and J by 0 bases, and 18 bases separated the two germline ends. CDR1 and CDR2 from the germline V gene are SGDLS and YYNGEE. The CDR3 runs 17 residues. CDR3: CASSPQPDWPSTDTQYF. Written as DNA, the CDR3 is TGTGCCAGCAGCCCCCAACCGGACTGGCCAAGCACAGATACGCAGTATTTT.

V usage is TRBV7-9 and J usage is TRBJ2-7; maybe TRBD2 (6 bases). Germline CDR1 SEHNR, CDR2 FQNEAQ (reference sequence). There are 15 residues in the CDR3. V lost 11 bases and J 2 bases, leaving 22 bases between the germline ends. The CDR3 region is CAFPATGTYTYEQYF. The CDR3 DNA reads TGTGCCTTCCCCGCTACCGGGACTTACACCTACGAGCAGTACTTC.

This clonotype has just a few counts. V usage is TRBV5-1 and J usage is TRBJ2-3, with TRBD1 matching over 12 bases. V lost 0 bases to trimming and J lost 6 bases; unmatched junction nucleotides: 5. The germline gives CDR1 SGHRS, CDR2 YFSETQ. The CDR3 sequence is 16 residues long. CDR3 loop: CASSLGGTGGLDTQYF. In DNA form, the CDR3 reads TGCGCCAGCAGCTTGGGCGGGACAGGGGGCCTTGATACGCAGTATTTT.

This clonotype was observed a handful of times. This chain connects TRBV6-1 to TRBJ1-4; D unresolved. Trimming shortened V by 0 bases and J by 10 bases, and 15 bases separated the two germline ends. Germline CDR1 is MNHNS and CDR2 is SASEGT. There are 15 residues in the CDR3. The CDR3 DNA reads as TGTGCCAGCAGTGAAGCTGGTTTACTTGTGGCAAAACTGTTTTTT. It yields the protein CASSEAGLLVAKLFF.

The V call is TRBV4-1, the J call TRBJ1-6, with unresolved D. This CDR3 has 16 residues. V dropped 2 bases and J dropped 6 bases, with 14 bases sitting between them. Germline V gene data show CDR1 as MGHRA and CDR2 as YSYEKL. As DNA, the CDR3 is TGCGCCAGCAGCCAAAACGCCGCGGCACTTAATTCACCCCTCCACTTT. This encodes CASSQNAAALNSPLHF.

This chain connects TRBV4-2 to TRBJ1-1; D gene ambiguous. V lost 3 bases and J 1 base, leaving 9 bases between the germline ends. Looked up from germline, CDR1 is LGHNA and CDR2 is YNFKEQ. The CDR3 sequence is 14 residues long. CDR3 protein: CASSQSAGNTEAFF. The CDR3 region has the DNA TGTGCCAGCAGCCAGTCAGCGGGGAACACTGAAGCTTTCTTT.

This clonotype was seen a few times. CDR3 residues: CATSDFSGNNEQFF. The DNA for the CDR3 is TGTGCCACCAGTGATTTTTCAGGGAACAATGAGCAGTTCTTC. This chain joins TRBV24-1 and TRBJ2-1; tentatively, D is TRBD1 (5 bases). V was clipped by 1 base and J by 5 bases, with 8 bases between them. CDR3 length equals 14 residues. Germline CDR1 reads KGHDR; CDR2 reads SFDVKD.